These 26 T cell receptor beta chains share one sample of origin, sequenced in a study of cytomegalovirus exposure and HLA in healthy donors. The PCR was carried out with 60 Vbeta primers and 13 Jbeta primers. Method: immunoSEQ multiplex PCR; TCRdb's copy keeps in-frame clones and lacks some. The table shows about 150,000 clones, with approximately 79% occurring only once. The sample taken for sequencing was PBMCs. The receptors shown here come from a woman aged 40 to 50 in good health and CMV-seropositive.

This rearrangement joins TRBV6-5 to TRBJ1-3; D call uncertain. Trimming pared 0 bases from V and 0 bases from J, leaving 3 bases between. CDR3 length: 14 amino acids. CDR1 is MNHEY, CDR2 SVGAGI, per germline. The DNA for the CDR3 is TGTGCCAGCAGTTACTCCATCTCTGGAAACACCATATATTTT. This codes for CASSYSISGNTIYF.

This clone has a handful of counts. The V and J genes are TRBV6-5 and TRBJ1-4; D ambiguous. This CDR3 contains 13 residues. V was trimmed by 2 bases and J by 7 bases, leaving 8 bases between them. Per the germline V gene, CDR1 is MNHEY and CDR2 is SVGAGI. CDR3 nucleotides: TGTGCCAGCAGTTACACCGAGTTTGAAAAACTGTTTTTT. Protein sequence: CASSYTEFEKLFF.

The genes are TRBV2 and TRBJ1-2; tentative D call: TRBD1 (6 bases). The germline CDR1 and CDR2 sequences are SNHLY and FYNNEI. The CDR3 spans 14 residues. V was clipped by 2 bases and J by 4 bases, with 11 bases between them. Written as DNA, the CDR3 is TGTGCCAGCAGTGAAACCCGGACAGTCTATGGCTACACCTTC. This encodes CASSETRTVYGYTF.

This clone was recorded only once. Other DNA sequences in the sample encode the same CDR3. The J gene is TRBJ2-5, the V gene TRBV5-1, with 8 bases fitting TRBD2. From germline, CDR1 is SGHRS and CDR2 YFSETQ. This CDR3 spans 17 amino acids. Trimming removed 3 bases from V and 5 bases from J; junction bases left unmatched: 15. The DNA of the CDR3 is TGCGCCAGCAGCTGGACGGGTACGGGGGGGGACGGGGAGACCCAGTACTTC. Its translation: CASSWTGTGGDGETQYF. The variable domain in full, completed from reference TRBV5-1 and TRBJ2-5, reads KAGVTQTPRYLIKTRGQQVTLSCSPISGHRSVSWYQQTPGQGLQFLFEYFSETQRNKGNFPGRFSGRQFSNSRSEMNVSTLELGDSALYLCASSWTGTGGDGETQYFGPGTRLLVL.

This chain links TRBV11-2 with TRBJ2-7; 7 nucleotides match TRBD2. The germline V gene encodes CDR1 SGHAT and CDR2 FQNNGV. This CDR3 contains 13 residues. Trimming removed 1 base from V and 3 bases from J; junction bases left unmatched: 0. The CDR3 DNA sequence: TGTGCCAGCAGCTTAGGCGGGGGCTACGAGCAGTACTTC. This gives the protein CASSLGGGYEQYF.

The V call is TRBV2, the J call TRBJ2-7, with 9 bases that match TRBD1. Germline CDR1 reads SNHLY; CDR2 reads FYNNEI. V gave up 6 bases and J gave up 3 bases; unmatched junction bases: 3. The CDR3 consists of 13 residues. This CDR3 reads CASRRQGVYEQYF. The CDR3 DNA reads as TGTGCCAGCAGACGACAGGGGGTCTACGAGCAGTACTTC.

This clone has just one count. This chain links TRBV5-4 with TRBJ2-1; tentatively, D is TRBD1 (6 bases). This CDR3 contains 13 residues. V lost 1 base and J 7 bases, leaving 9 bases between the germline ends. Germline assignment: CDR1 SGHNT and CDR2 YYREEE (reference sequence). CDR3 coding DNA: TGTGCCAGCAGCTTGACAGGGCAGAATGAGCAGTTCTTC. The encoded protein is CASSLTGQNEQFF. The full variable domain, rest sourced from reference TRBV5-4 and TRBJ2-1, is ETGVTQSPTHLIKTRGQQVTLRCSSQSGHNTVSWYQQALGQGPQFIFQYYREEENGRGNFPPRFSGLQFPNYSSELNVNALELDDSALYLCASSLTGQNEQFFGPGTRLTVL.

This clone is a singleton in its sample. This rearrangement joins TRBV6-1 to TRBJ1-2; possible D gene TRBD1, 5 bases. CDR3 size: 14 residues. Trimming removed 6 bases at V and 8 bases at J, with 19 bases between. CDR1 is MNHNS and CDR2 is SASEGT in the germline V gene. The CDR3: CASRGRVPDIGYTF. The DNA of the CDR3 is TGTGCCAGCAGGGGGCGCGTTCCGGATATAGGCTACACCTTC.

The chain employs TRBV6-1 and TRBJ1-6, with TRBD1 identical over 7 bases. This CDR3 comprises 17 residues. Germline V gene lookup returns CDR1 MNHNS and CDR2 SASEGT. The trim removed 4 bases at V and 0 bases at J, leaving 6 bases unmatched. CDR3 protein: CASSAGQAYSYNSPLHF. CDR3 bases: TGTGCCAGCAGTGCCGGACAGGCTTACTCCTATAATTCACCCCTCCACTTT.

This chain links TRBV2 with TRBJ2-7; tentative D call: TRBD1 (6 bases). The germline V gene encodes CDR1 SNHLY and CDR2 FYNNEI. V was cut by 6 bases and J by 10 bases, with 31 bases left in between. The CDR3 loop spans 17 amino acids. The chain's CDR3 is CASSRIADRIPLRGQYF. The CDR3 DNA reads TGTGCCAGCAGCCGTATAGCTGACAGGATACCCCTACGAGGACAGTACTTC. Full variable domain (rest looked up from reference TRBV2 and TRBJ2-7): EPEVTQTPSHQVTQMGQEVILRCVPISNHLYFYWYRQILGQKVEFLVSFYNNEISEKSEIFDDQFSVERPDGSNFTLKIRSTKLEDSAMYFCASSRIADRIPLRGQYFGPGTRLTVT.

The V call is TRBV12-5, the J call TRBJ2-2, with 7 nucleotides matching TRBD1. The junction had 7 bases not matched to a gene; V was cut back by 2 bases and J by 4 bases. Germline V gene lookup returns CDR1 LGHNT and CDR2 FRNRAP. The CDR3 extends over 16 amino acids. CDR3 bases: TGTGCTAGTGGTTTGATCCTGGGACAGTTCACCGGGGAGCTGTTTTTT. Translating gives CASGLILGQFTGELFF.

This clone was observed a few times. This chain uses TRBV10-2 with TRBJ1-1; tentatively, D is TRBD1 (6 bases). Germline loops: CDR1 WSHSY, CDR2 SAAADI. V lost 7 bases to trimming and J lost 2 bases, with 11 bases between them. This CDR3 region has 13 residues. CDR3 in DNA: TGCGCCAGCAAGGGGACAATCAACACTGAAGCTTTCTTT. It specifies CASKGTINTEAFF.

The chain is built from TRBV4-1 and TRBJ1-2; D is ambiguous. The V end was cut by 2 bases, the J end by 3 bases, with 10 bases between. Germline-derived CDR1 and CDR2 are MGHRA and YSYEKL. This CDR3 has 14 amino acids. This chain's CDR3 is CASSQSRRDYGYTF. CDR3 nucleotide sequence: TGCGCCAGCAGCCAATCGAGGAGGGACTATGGCTACACCTTC.

The chain employs TRBV6-1 and TRBJ2-2; D remains ambiguous. Looked up from germline, CDR1 is MNHNS and CDR2 is SASEGT. The CDR3 covers 11 residues. V lost 4 bases, J lost 5 bases, and 2 bases lay in between. The CDR3 sequence: CASSATGELFF. As DNA, the CDR3 is TGTGCCAGCAGTGCTACCGGGGAGCTGTTTTTT.

The chain links TRBV6-6 to TRBJ2-7, with 9 bases that match TRBD1. This CDR3 comprises 15 residues. V was clipped by 6 bases and J by 0 bases; unmatched bases: 6. Germline CDR1 reads MNHNY; CDR2 reads SVGAGI (reference sequence). The DNA for the CDR3 is TGTGCCAGCAGCGCCGGGACAGGGAGCTCCTACGAGCAGTACTTC. Amino acid sequence: CASSAGTGSSYEQYF.

This chain uses TRBV10-3 with TRBJ1-3; TRBD1 agrees at 9 bases. Germline V gene data show CDR1 as ENHRY and CDR2 as SYGVKD. The CDR3 is made up of 16 amino acids. V was clipped by 6 bases and J by 0 bases; unmatched bases: 6. The CDR3 protein is CAISGTGPSSGNTIYF. The CDR3 DNA is TGTGCCATCAGCGGGACAGGGCCGAGCTCTGGAAACACCATATATTTT.

A remark on this clone: At one boundary the junction diverges from the germline segment, which might be a read error. The V gene is TRBV7-9, the J gene TRBJ1-3; D may be TRBD1 (5 bases). CDR3 size: 16 residues. Per the germline V gene, CDR1 is SEHNR and CDR2 is FQNEAQ (reference sequence). The CDR3 DNA follows: TGTTCCAGCAGCAAATGGGACTCAAACTCTGGAAACACCATATATTTT. Its protein is CSSSKWDSNSGNTIYF.

The genes are TRBV5-1 and TRBJ1-1, with D possibly matching TRBD1 (5 bases). Germline CDR1 and CDR2: SGHRS and YFSETQ. The CDR3 consists of 14 residues. Trimming left V 4 bases short and J 0 bases short, with 10 bases between. This chain's CDR3 is CASSTGGLNTEAFF. The DNA for the CDR3 is TGCGCCAGCAGCACGGGGGGACTGAACACTGAAGCTTTCTTT.

This clone was observed a handful of times. The DNA of the CDR3 is TGTGCCAGCAGCTTAGTCGTACAGGGGAACACTGAAGCTTTCTTT. Protein sequence: CASSLVVQGNTEAFF. This rearrangement joins TRBV7-2 to TRBJ1-1; a weak D match, TRBD1 (6 bases). Trimming left V 1 base short and J 1 base short, with 10 bases between. Germline V gene lookup returns CDR1 SGHTA and CDR2 FQGNSA. CDR3 length: 15 amino acids. Based on the CDR3 plus reference TRBV7-2 and TRBJ1-1, the full variable domain is GAGVSQSPSNKVTEKGKDVELRCDPISGHTALYWYRQSLGQGLEFLIYFQGNSAPDKSGLPSDRFSAERTGGSVSTLTIQRTQQEDSAVYLCASSLVVQGNTEAFFGQGTRLTVV.

V is TRBV5-1 and J is TRBJ1-5; D is ambiguous. The CDR3 is 13 residues long. Germline V gives CDR1 SGHRS, CDR2 YFSETQ. Trimming removed 0 bases from V and 7 bases from J, with 8 bases in between. The CDR3: CASSLEIGQPQHF. The DNA of the CDR3 is TGCGCCAGCAGCTTGGAAATCGGGCAGCCCCAGCATTTT.

This chain joins TRBV5-4 and TRBJ2-7, with D possibly matching TRBD2 (5 bases). Trimming removed 3 bases from V and 0 bases from J, with 13 bases in between. The CDR3 spans 15 residues. In germline, CDR1 is SGHNT, CDR2 YYREEE (reference sequence). As DNA, the CDR3 is TGTGCCAGCAGCTCGAGGGAATTAGCCTCCTACGAGCAGTACTTC. This translates into CASSSRELASYEQYF.

This chain connects TRBV18 to TRBJ1-2, with a weak D call TRBD1 (5 bases). This CDR3 contains 13 residues. The germline CDR1 and CDR2 sequences are KGHSH and LQKENI. Trimming took 6 bases from V and 2 from J, leaving 10 bases between them. The CDR3 sequence is CASSQTANYGYTF. The CDR3 nucleotides are TGTGCCAGCTCCCAGACAGCAAACTATGGCTACACCTTC.

The V call is TRBV7-3, the J call TRBJ2-4, with D perhaps TRBD1 (7 bases). This CDR3 region has 16 residues. The germline gives CDR1 SGHTA, CDR2 FQGTGA. V lost 5 bases, J lost 0 bases, and 14 bases lay in between. In nucleotides, the CDR3 is TGTGCCAGCAGCCAGGGGGGCGGACCAGCCAAAAACATTCAGTACTTC. It translates to CASSQGGGPAKNIQYF.

This clone was detected a few times. The chain uses TRBV28 and TRBJ2-6; maybe TRBD1 (6 bases). V was cut by 6 bases and J by 0 bases, with 21 bases left in between. The CDR3 length is 19 residues. Germline V gene sequence: CDR1 MDHEN, CDR2 SYDVKM. This CDR3 is CASSTTRTDSFSGANVLTF. The CDR3 nucleotides read TGTGCCAGCAGCACGACCCGGACAGATTCCTTCTCTGGGGCCAACGTCCTGACTTTC.

The chain joins TRBV28 to TRBJ2-7; D is unclear. Germline-derived CDR1 and CDR2 are MDHEN and SYDVKM. The CDR3 sequence is 10 residues long. The V end was cut by 5 bases, the J end by 8 bases, with 7 bases between. Written as DNA, the CDR3 is TGTGCCAGCAGTGACATAAAGCAGTACTTC. Translated, it gives CASSDIKQYF. The full variable domain, with the rest looked up from reference TRBV28 and TRBJ2-7, is DVKVTQSSRYLVKRTGEKVFLECVQDMDHENMFWYRQDPGLGLRLIYFSYDVKMKEKGDIPEGYSVSREKKERFSLILESASTNQTSMYLCASSDIKQYFGPGTRLTVT.

V is TRBV4-1 and J is TRBJ2-3, with D maybe TRBD1 (7 bases). Germline assignment: CDR1 MGHRA and CDR2 YSYEKL. V lost 3 bases and J 0 bases, leaving 16 bases between the germline ends. This CDR3 comprises 17 residues. The CDR3 sequence is CASSQLAGTASTDTQYF. As DNA, the CDR3 is TGCGCCAGCAGCCAGTTGGCGGGGACAGCTAGCACAGATACGCAGTATTTT.